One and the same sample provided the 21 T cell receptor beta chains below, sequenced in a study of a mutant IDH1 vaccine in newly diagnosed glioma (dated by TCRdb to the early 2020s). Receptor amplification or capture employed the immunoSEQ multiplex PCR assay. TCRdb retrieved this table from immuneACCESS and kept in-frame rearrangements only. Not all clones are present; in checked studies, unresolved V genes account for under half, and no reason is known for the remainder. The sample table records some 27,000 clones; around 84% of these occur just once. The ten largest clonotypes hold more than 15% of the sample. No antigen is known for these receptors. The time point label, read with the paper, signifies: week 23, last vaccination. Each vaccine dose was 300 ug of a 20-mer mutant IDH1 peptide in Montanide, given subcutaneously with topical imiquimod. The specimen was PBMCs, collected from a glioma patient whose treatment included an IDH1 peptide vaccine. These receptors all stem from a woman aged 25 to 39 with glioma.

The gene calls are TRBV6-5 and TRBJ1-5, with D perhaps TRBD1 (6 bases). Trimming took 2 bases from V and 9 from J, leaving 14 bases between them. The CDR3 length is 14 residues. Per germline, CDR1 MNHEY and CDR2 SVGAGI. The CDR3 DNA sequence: TGTGCCAGCAGTTACGGGGAGGGGGTTTGGCCCCAGCATTTT. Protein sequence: CASSYGEGVWPQHF.

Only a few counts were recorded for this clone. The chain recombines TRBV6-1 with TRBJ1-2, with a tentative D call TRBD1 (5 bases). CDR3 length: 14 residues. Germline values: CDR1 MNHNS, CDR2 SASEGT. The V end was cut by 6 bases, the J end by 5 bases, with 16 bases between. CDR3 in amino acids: CASRSDRQTYGYTF. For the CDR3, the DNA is TGTGCCAGCAGATCCGACAGACAGACATATGGCTACACCTTC.

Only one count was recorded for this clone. The CDR3 sequence: CASRAGTGPYGYTF. The DNA of the CDR3 is TGTGCCAGTAGGGCGGGGACAGGCCCCTATGGCTACACCTTC. The chain couples TRBV19 to TRBJ1-2; TRBD1 aligns across 8 bases. Germline-derived CDR1 and CDR2 are LNHDA and SQIVND (reference sequence). With 6 bases clipped from V and 4 bases from J, the junction kept 7 bases outside the gene matches. The CDR3 covers 14 residues.

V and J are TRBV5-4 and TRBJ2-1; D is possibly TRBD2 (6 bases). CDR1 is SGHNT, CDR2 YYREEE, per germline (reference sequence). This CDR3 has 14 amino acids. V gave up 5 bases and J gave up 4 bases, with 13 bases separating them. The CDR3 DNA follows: TGTGCCAGCAGTTCGCGGACTATATACAATGAGCAGTTCTTC. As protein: CASSSRTIYNEQFF.

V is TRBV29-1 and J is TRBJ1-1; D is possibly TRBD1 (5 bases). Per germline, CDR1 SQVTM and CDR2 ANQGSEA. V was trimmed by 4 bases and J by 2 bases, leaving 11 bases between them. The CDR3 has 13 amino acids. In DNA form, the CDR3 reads TGCAGCGTTGTGTGGGGCATAAACACTGAAGCTTTCTTT. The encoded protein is CSVVWGINTEAFF.

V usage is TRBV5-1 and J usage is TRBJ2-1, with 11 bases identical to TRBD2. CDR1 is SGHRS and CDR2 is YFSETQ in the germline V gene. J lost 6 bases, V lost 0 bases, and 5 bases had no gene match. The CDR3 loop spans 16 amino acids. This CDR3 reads CASSLGLAGGFNEQFF. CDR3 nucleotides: TGCGCCAGCAGCTTGGGTCTAGCGGGGGGATTCAATGAGCAGTTCTTC. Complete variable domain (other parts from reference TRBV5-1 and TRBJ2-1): KAGVTQTPRYLIKTRGQQVTLSCSPISGHRSVSWYQQTPGQGLQFLFEYFSETQRNKGNFPGRFSGRQFSNSRSEMNVSTLELGDSALYLCASSLGLAGGFNEQFFGPGTRLTVL.

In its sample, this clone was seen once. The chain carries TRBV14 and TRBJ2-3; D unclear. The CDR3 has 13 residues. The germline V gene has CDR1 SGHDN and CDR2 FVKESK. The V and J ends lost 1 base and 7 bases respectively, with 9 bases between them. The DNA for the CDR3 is TGTGCCAGCAGCCAAGGTGGAAGCTATACGCAGTATTTT. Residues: CASSQGGSYTQYF.

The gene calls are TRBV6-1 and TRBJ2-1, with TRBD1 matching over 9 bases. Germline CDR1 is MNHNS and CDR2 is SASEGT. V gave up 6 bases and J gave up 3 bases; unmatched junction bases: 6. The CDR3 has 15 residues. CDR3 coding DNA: TGTGCCAGCAGCGGGACAGGGTCACTCTACAATGAGCAGTTCTTC. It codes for CASSGTGSLYNEQFF.

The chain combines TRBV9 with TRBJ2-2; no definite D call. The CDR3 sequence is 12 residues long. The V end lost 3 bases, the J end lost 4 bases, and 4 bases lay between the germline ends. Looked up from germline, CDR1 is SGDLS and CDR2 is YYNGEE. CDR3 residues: CASSGTTGELFF. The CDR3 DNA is TGTGCCAGCAGCGGGACCACCGGGGAGCTGTTTTTT.

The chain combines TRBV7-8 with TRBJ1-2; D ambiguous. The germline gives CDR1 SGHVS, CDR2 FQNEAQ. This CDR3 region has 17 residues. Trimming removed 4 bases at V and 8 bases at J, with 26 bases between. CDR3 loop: CASSSFDLGRRIGGYTF. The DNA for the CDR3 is TGTGCCAGCAGCTCCTTCGATCTCGGACGGCGGATCGGGGGCTACACCTTC.

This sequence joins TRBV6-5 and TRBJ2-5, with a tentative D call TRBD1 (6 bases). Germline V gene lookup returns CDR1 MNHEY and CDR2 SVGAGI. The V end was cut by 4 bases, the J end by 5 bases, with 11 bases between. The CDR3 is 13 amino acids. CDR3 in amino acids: CASSSQGWETQYF. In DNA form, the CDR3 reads TGTGCCAGCAGTTCGCAGGGGTGGGAGACCCAGTACTTC.

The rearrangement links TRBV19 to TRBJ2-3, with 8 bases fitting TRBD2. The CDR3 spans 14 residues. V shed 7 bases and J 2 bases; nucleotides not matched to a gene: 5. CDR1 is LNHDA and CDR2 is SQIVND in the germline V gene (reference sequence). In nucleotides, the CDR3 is TGTGCCAGTATCGGGGGGGCCCCCACAGATACGCAGTATTTT. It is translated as CASIGGAPTDTQYF.

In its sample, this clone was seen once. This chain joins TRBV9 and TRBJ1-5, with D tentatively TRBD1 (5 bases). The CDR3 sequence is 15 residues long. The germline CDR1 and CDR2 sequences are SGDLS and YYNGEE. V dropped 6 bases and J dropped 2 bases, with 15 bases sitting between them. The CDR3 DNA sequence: TGTGCCAGCACGAAGCATCGGGGCTGCAATCAGCCCCAGCATTTT. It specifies CASTKHRGCNQPQHF.

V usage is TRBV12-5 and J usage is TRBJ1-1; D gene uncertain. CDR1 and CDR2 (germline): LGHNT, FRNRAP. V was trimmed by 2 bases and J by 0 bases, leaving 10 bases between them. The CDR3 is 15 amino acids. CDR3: CASGLTRSMNTEAFF. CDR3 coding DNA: TGTGCTAGTGGTTTGACCAGATCCATGAACACTGAAGCTTTCTTT.

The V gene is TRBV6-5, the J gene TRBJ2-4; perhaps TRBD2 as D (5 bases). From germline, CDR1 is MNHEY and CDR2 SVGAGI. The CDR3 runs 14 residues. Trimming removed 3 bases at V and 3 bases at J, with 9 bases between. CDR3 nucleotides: TGTGCCAGCAGTTATAGGGCGGGCAAAAACATTCAGTACTTC. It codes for CASSYRAGKNIQYF.

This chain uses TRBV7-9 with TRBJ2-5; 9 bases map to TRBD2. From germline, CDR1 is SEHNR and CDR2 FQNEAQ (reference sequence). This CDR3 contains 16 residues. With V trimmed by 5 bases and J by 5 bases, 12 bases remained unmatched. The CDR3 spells CASSASGTLQKETQYF. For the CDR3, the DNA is TGTGCCAGCAGCGCTAGCGGGACACTCCAAAAGGAGACCCAGTACTTC.

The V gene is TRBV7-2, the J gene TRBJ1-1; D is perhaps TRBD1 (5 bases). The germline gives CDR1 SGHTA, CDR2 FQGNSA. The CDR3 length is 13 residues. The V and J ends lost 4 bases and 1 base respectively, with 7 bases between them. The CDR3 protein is CASSSGPNTEAFF. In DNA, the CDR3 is TGTGCCAGCAGCTCGGGACCGAACACTGAAGCTTTCTTT.

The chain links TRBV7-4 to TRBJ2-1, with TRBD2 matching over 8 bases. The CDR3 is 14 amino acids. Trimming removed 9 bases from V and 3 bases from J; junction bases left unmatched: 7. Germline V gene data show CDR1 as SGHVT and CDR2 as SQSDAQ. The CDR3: CARSSGRNYNEQFF. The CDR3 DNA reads TGTGCCAGGTCTAGCGGGCGAAACTACAATGAGCAGTTCTTC.

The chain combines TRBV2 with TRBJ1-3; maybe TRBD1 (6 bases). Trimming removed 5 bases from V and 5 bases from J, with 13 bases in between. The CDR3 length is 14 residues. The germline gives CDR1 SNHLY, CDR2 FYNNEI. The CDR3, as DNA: TGTGCCAGCAGTACAGACAGGCCTAGAAACACCATATATTTT. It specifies CASSTDRPRNTIYF. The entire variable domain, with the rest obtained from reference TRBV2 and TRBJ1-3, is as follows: EPEVTQTPSHQVTQMGQEVILRCVPISNHLYFYWYRQILGQKVEFLVSFYNNEISEKSEIFDDQFSVERPDGSNFTLKIRSTKLEDSAMYFCASSTDRPRNTIYFGEGSWLTVV.

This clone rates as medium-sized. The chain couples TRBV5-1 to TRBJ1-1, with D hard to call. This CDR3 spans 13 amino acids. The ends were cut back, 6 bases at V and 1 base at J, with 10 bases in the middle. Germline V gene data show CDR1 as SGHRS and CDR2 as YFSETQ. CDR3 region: CASMKMENTEAFF. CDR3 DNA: TGCGCCAGCATGAAGATGGAGAACACTGAAGCTTTCTTT.

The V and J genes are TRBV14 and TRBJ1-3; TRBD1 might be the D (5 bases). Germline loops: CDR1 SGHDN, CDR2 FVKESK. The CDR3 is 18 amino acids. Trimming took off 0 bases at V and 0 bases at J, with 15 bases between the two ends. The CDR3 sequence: CASSQDEGRGFSGNTIYF. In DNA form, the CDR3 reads TGTGCCAGCAGCCAAGATGAGGGGAGAGGATTCTCTGGAAACACCATATATTTT.